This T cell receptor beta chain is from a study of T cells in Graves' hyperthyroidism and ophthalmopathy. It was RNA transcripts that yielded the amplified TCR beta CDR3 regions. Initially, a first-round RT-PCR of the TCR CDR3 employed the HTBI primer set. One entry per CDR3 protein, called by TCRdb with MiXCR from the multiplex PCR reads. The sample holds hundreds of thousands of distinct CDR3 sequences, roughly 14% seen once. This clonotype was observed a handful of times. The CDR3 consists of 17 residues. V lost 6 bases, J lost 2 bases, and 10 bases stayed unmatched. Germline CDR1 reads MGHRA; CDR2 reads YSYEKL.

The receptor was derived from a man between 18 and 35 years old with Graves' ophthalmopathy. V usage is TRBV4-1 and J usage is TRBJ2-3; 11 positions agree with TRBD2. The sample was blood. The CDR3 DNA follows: TGCGCCAGCAGTGGTAGGGGACTAGCGGAGGCCACAGATACGCAGTATTTT. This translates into CASSGRGLAEATDTQYF.